The clone carrying this T cell receptor (beta chain) was detected a few times. Its specificity is unknown. Measured with immunoSEQ multiplex PCR; TCRdb has only the in-frame clones, and not every one. The sample lists 110,000 to 150,000 clones, more than 85% seen once, with approximately 12% in the top ten. The data originate from a study of T cell responses to AZD1222 COVID-19 vaccine. General study points: Rises in breadth and depth of Spike-specific TCRs came after two AZD1222 doses. At 160-218 and 743-854, vaccine-associated CD4 TCRs were dominant, and they spanned spike. The donor cohort was predominantly white British with a female majority, and clonal diversity may have been underestimated. Only a handful of individuals given AZD1222 were seropositive at baseline.

The trim removed 4 bases at V and 5 bases at J, leaving 7 bases unmatched. This CDR3 is 15 amino acids long. Germline loops: CDR1 SGHAT, CDR2 FQNNGV. V usage is TRBV11-2 and J usage is TRBJ2-7; 11 positions match TRBD2. The origin of this receptor is an adult who had recovered from COVID-19. Sequenced here: peripheral blood, sampled after recovery from COVID-19. The CDR3 nucleotides are TGTGCCAGCAGCTCTCCGGGACTAGCGGTCAACGAGCAGTACTTC. Its translation: CASSSPGLAVNEQYF.